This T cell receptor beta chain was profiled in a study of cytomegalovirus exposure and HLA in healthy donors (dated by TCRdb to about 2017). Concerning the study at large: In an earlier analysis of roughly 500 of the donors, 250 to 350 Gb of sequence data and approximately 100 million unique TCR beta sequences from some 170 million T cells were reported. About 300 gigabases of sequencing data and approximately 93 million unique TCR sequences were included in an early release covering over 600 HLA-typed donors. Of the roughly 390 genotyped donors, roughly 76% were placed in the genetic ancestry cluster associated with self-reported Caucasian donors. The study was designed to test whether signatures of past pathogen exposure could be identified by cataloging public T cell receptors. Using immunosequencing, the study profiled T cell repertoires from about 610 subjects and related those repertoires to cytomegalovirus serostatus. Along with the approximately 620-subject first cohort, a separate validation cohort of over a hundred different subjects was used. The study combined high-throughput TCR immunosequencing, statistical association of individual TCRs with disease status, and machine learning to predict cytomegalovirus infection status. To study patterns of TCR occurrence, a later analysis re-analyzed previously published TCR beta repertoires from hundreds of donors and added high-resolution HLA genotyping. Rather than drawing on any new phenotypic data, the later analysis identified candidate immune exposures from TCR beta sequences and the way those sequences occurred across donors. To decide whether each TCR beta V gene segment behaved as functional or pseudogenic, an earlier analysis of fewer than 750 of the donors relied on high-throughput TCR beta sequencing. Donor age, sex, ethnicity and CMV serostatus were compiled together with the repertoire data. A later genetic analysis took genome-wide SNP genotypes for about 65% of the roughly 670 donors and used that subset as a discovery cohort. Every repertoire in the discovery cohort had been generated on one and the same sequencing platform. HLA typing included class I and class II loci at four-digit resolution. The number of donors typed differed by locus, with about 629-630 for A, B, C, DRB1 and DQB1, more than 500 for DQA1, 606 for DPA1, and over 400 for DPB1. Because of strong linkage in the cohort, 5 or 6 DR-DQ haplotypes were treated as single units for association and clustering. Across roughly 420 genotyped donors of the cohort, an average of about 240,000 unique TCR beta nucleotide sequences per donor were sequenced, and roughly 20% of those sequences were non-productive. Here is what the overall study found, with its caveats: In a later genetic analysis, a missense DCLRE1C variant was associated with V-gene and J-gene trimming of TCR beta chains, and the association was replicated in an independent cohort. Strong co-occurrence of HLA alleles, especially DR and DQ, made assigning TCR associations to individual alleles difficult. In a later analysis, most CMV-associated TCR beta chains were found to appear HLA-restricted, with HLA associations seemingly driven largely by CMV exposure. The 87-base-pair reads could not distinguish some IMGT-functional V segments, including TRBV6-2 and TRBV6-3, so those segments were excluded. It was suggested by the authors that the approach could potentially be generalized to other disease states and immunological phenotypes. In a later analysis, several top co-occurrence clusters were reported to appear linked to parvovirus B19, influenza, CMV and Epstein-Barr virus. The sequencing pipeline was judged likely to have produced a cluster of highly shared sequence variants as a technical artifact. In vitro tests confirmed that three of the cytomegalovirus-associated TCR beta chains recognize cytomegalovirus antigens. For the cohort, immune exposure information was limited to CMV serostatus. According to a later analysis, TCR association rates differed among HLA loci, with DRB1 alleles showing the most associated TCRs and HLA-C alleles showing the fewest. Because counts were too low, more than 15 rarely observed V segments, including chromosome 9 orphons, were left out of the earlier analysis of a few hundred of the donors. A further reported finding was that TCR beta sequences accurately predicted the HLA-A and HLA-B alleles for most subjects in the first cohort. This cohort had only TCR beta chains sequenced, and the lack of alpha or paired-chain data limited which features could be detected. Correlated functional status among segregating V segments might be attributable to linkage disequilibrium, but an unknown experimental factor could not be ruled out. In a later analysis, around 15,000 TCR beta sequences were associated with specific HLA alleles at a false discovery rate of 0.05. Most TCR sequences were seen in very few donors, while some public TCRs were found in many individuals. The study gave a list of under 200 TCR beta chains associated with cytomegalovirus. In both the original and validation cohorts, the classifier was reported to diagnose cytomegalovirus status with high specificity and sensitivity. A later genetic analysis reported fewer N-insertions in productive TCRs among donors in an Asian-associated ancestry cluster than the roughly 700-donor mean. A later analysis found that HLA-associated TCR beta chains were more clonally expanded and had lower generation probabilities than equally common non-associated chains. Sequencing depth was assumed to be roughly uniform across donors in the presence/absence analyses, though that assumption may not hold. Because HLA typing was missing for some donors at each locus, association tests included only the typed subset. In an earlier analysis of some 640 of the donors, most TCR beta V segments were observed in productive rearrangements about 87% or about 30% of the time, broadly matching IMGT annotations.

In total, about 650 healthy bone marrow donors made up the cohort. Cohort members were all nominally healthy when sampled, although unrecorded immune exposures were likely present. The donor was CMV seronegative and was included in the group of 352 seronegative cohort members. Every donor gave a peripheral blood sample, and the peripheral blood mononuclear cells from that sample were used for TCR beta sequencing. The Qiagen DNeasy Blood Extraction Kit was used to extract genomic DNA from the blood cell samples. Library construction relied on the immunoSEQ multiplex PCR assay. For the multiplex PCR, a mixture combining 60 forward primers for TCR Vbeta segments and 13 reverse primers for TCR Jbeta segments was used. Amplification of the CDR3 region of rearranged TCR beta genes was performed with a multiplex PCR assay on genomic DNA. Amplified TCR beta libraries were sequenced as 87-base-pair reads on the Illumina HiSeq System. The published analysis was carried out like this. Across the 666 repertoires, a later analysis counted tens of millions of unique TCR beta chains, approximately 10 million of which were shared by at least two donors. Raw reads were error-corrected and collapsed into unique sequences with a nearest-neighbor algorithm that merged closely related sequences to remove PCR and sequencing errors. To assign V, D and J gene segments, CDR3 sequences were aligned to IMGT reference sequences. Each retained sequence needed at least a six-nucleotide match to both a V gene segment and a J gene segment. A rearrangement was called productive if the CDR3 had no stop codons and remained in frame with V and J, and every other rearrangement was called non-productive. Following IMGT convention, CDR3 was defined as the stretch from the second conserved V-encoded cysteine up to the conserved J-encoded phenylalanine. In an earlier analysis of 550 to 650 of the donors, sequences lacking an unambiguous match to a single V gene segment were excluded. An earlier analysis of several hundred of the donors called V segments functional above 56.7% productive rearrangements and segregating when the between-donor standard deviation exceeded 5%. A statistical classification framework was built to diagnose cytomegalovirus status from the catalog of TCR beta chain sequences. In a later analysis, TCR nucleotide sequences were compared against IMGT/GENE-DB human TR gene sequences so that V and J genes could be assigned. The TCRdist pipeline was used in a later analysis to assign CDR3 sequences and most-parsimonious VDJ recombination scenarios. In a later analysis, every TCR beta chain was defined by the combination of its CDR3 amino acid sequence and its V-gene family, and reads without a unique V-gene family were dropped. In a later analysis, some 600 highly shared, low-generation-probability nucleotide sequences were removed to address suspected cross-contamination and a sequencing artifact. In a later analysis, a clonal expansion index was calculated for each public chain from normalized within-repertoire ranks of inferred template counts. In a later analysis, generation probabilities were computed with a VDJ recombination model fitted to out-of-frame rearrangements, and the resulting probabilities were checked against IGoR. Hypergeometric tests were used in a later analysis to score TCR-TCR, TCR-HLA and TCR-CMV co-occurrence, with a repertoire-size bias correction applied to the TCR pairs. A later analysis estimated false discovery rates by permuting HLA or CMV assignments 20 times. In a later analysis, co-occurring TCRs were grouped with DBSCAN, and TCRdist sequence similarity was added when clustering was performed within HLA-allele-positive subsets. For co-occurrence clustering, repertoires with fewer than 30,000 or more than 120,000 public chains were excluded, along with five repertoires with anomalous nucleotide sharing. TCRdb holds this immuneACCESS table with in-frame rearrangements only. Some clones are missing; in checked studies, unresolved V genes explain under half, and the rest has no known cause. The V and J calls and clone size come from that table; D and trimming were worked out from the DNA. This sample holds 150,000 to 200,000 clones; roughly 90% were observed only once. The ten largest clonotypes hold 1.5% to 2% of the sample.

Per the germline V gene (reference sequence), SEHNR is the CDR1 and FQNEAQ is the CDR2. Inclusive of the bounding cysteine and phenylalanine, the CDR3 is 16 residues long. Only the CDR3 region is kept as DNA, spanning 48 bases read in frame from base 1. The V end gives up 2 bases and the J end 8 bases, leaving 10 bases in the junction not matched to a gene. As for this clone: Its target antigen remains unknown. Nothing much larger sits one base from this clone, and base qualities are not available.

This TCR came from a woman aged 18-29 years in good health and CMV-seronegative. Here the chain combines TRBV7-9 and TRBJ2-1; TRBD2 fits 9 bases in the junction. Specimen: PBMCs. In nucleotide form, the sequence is TGTGCCAGCAGCTTAAAACGGGCGGGAGGGGAGGATGAGCAGTTCTTC. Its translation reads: CASSLKRAGGEDEQFF.